The 24 T cell receptor beta chains listed next were all sequenced from one sample in a study of T cells in tumors after PD-1 blockade. Measured with immunoSEQ multiplex PCR; TCRdb has only the in-frame clones, and not every one. The sample lists 45,000 to 60,000 clones; roughly three quarters were seen once. Sequencing used PBMCs, obtained before anti-PD-1 treatment. All receptors come from a human donor with basal cell carcinoma.

V usage is TRBV6-2 or TRBV6-3 and J usage is TRBJ1-5; D is unclear. The CDR3 has 14 amino acids. CDR1 MNHEY and CDR2 SVGEGT come from the germline V gene. Deletions cut 4 bases from V and 6 bases from J, with 13 bases between. Here the CDR3 DNA reads TGTGCCAGCAGTTTGGGCAGTTTCTCTCAGCCCCAGCATTTT. It is translated as CASSLGSFSQPQHF.

The chain is built from TRBV5-4 and TRBJ1-1; weak D call: TRBD1 (5 bases). Germline-derived CDR1 and CDR2 are SGHNT and YYREEE (reference sequence). This CDR3 is built from 17 residues. V lost 3 bases and J lost 1, with 19 bases in between. CDR3 amino acids: CASSSISRYTGNTEAFF. DNA for the CDR3: TGTGCCAGCAGCTCCATCTCCCGCTATACAGGGAACACTGAAGCTTTCTTT. Supplemented by reference TRBV5-4 and TRBJ1-1, the full variable domain reads ETGVTQSPTHLIKTRGQQVTLRCSSQSGHNTVSWYQQALGQGPQFIFQYYREEENGRGNFPPRFSGLQFPNYSSELNVNALELDDSALYLCASSSISRYTGNTEAFFGQGTRLTVV.

The gene calls are TRBV10-3 and TRBJ2-7; D perhaps matches TRBD2 (6 bases). Germline CDR1 and CDR2: ENHRY and SYGVKD. The CDR3 extends over 13 amino acids. The ends were cut back, 6 bases at V and 0 bases at J, with 9 bases in the middle. In nucleotides, the CDR3 is TGTGCCATCAGCGGGGACTTCTCCTACGAGCAGTACTTC. Translated, it gives CAISGDFSYEQYF.

The genes are TRBV2 and TRBJ2-4; D is perhaps TRBD1 or TRBD2 (5 bases each). Trimming left V 8 bases short and J 6 bases short, with 20 bases between. This CDR3 spans 15 amino acids. Germline values: CDR1 SNHLY, CDR2 FYNNEI. The CDR3 spells CASCRETFGGNIQYF. CDR3 nucleotides: TGTGCCAGCTGTAGGGAAACATTTGGGGGAAACATTCAGTACTTC.

This chain joins TRBV19 and TRBJ2-2; D might be TRBD1 or TRBD2, each matching 5 bases. Trimming shortened V by 8 bases and J by 5 bases, and 21 bases separated the two germline ends. The CDR3 has 16 residues. The V gene's germline CDR1 is LNHDA and CDR2 SQIVND (reference sequence). CDR3 region: CASDTRGAGGTGELFF. As DNA, the CDR3 is TGTGCCAGTGATACCCGAGGGGCTGGCGGGACCGGGGAGCTGTTTTTT. Drawing the rest from reference TRBV19 and TRBJ2-2, the complete variable domain is DGGITQSPKYLFRKEGQNVTLSCEQNLNHDAMYWYRQDPGQGLRLIYYSQIVNDFQKGDIAEGYSVSREKKESFPLTVTSAQKNPTAFYLCASDTRGAGGTGELFFGEGSRLTVL.

This chain links TRBV24-1 with TRBJ2-3; D might be TRBD2 (6 bases). The CDR3 is made up of 14 amino acids. V lost 6 bases and J 4 bases, leaving 13 bases between the germline ends. Germline CDR1 and CDR2: KGHDR and SFDVKD. The CDR3 is CATSPFGSADTQYF. CDR3 nucleotide sequence: TGTGCCACCAGTCCGTTCGGGAGCGCAGATACGCAGTATTTT.

V and J are TRBV7-9 and TRBJ2-7, with TRBD1 as a possible D gene (6 bases). This CDR3 has 15 amino acids. Trimming shortened V by 1 base and J by 1 base, and 11 bases separated the two germline ends. The germline V gene encodes CDR1 SEHNR and CDR2 FQNEAQ (reference sequence). This CDR3 reads CASSLVVGGSYEQYF. CDR3 DNA: TGTGCCAGCAGCTTAGTTGTAGGGGGTTCCTACGAGCAGTACTTC.

The chain employs TRBV27 and TRBJ2-7, with D unclear. The CDR3 extends over 13 amino acids. CDR1 is MNHEY, CDR2 SMNVEV, per germline (reference sequence). V lost 11 bases and J 1 base, leaving 15 bases between the germline ends. In DNA, the CDR3 is TGTGCCGCTGGTGTGGCGGCATCCTACGAGCAGTACTTC. This sequence encodes CAAGVAASYEQYF.

The sample holds one count of this clone. The V and J genes are TRBV5-4 and TRBJ2-2; D is unclear. There are 16 residues in the CDR3. V lost 0 bases and J lost 0, with 9 bases in between. The germline V gene encodes CDR1 SGHNT and CDR2 YYREEE (reference sequence). CDR3 coding DNA: TGTGCCAGCAGCTTGGAGGGCAGCTCGAACACCGGGGAGCTGTTTTTT. It translates to CASSLEGSSNTGELFF. The full variable domain, its missing parts supplied by reference TRBV5-4 and TRBJ2-2, is ETGVTQSPTHLIKTRGQQVTLRCSSQSGHNTVSWYQQALGQGPQFIFQYYREEENGRGNFPPRFSGLQFPNYSSELNVNALELDDSALYLCASSLEGSSNTGELFFGEGSRLTVL.

The chain has TRBV7-9 and TRBJ1-1, with D uncertain. CDR1 is SEHNR and CDR2 is FQNEAQ in the germline V gene (reference sequence). V was clipped by 1 base and J by 4 bases, with 10 bases between them. The CDR3 runs 14 residues. The CDR3 region has the DNA TGTGCCAGCAGCTTAGTCGCCGAGAGCACTGAAGCTTTCTTT. It is translated as CASSLVAESTEAFF.

The rearrangement uses TRBV10-3 and TRBJ2-2, with 15 bases aligning to TRBD2. Losses at the gene ends were 10 bases for V and 0 bases for J; bases not matched to a gene: 6. Per germline, CDR1 ENHRY and CDR2 SYGVKD. This CDR3 has 17 amino acids. The CDR3 DNA is TGTGCCACCGTGGGACTAGCGGGGGGAACGAACACCGGGGAGCTGTTTTTT. Residues: CATVGLAGGTNTGELFF.

This chain joins TRBV5-1 and TRBJ2-1; no reliable D call. Germline-derived CDR1 and CDR2 are SGHRS and YFSETQ. The CDR3 covers 16 residues. The V end was cut by 0 bases, the J end by 1 base, with 11 bases between. The CDR3 sequence is CASSLGSTASYNEQFF. Here the CDR3 DNA reads TGCGCCAGCAGCTTGGGGTCGACGGCGTCCTACAATGAGCAGTTCTTC.

CDR3 sequence (DNA): TGTGCCACCAGCAGAGCAGGCGGGAGCACGGTCGGGGAGCAGTTCTTC. Translating gives CATSRAGGSTVGEQFF. V is TRBV15 and J is TRBJ2-1, with 7 bases lining up with TRBD2. Germline V gives CDR1 LNHNV, CDR2 YYDKDF (reference sequence). This CDR3 comprises 16 residues. With 1 base clipped from V and 10 bases from J, the junction kept 13 bases outside the gene matches.

The J gene is TRBJ1-1, the V gene TRBV19, with a weak D call TRBD1 (6 bases). Germline V lookup: CDR1 LNHDA, CDR2 SQIVND (reference sequence). This CDR3 contains 13 residues. The germline V and J ends were trimmed by 3 bases and 5 bases, with 10 bases remaining between them. The CDR3 DNA reads TGTGCCAGTAGTATCAACAGGGAGACTGAAGCTTTCTTT. Protein product: CASSINRETEAFF.

The genes are TRBV5-1 and TRBJ1-1; D might be TRBD1 (5 bases). Trimming left V 1 base short and J 1 base short, with 11 bases between. Germline CDR1 reads SGHRS; CDR2 reads YFSETQ. CDR3 length equals 15 residues. CDR3 in amino acids: CASSLSRGPNTEAFF. The CDR3 nucleotides are TGCGCCAGCAGCTTGTCCCGGGGACCGAACACTGAAGCTTTCTTT.

This clone has a single count. The V call is TRBV27, the J call TRBJ1-5; D perhaps matches TRBD1 (5 bases). The CDR3 is 16 amino acids. The germline V gene has CDR1 MNHEY and CDR2 SMNVEV (reference sequence). V gave up 5 bases and J gave up 5 bases, with 19 bases separating them. CDR3 sequence: CASSEGDRGTHQPQHF. The CDR3, as DNA: TGTGCCAGCAGTGAAGGAGACAGAGGGACCCATCAGCCCCAGCATTTT.

The chain combines TRBV2 with TRBJ2-3; D is uncertain. Trimming left V 2 bases short and J 0 bases short, with 3 bases between. The CDR3 sequence is 13 residues long. CDR1 is SNHLY and CDR2 is FYNNEI in the germline V gene. For the CDR3, the DNA is TGTGCCAGCAGTGAAATAAGCACAGATACGCAGTATTTT. Protein: CASSEISTDTQYF.

The J gene is TRBJ2-4, the V gene TRBV5-5; weak D call: TRBD2 (6 bases). The ends were cut back, 0 bases at V and 0 bases at J, with 13 bases in the middle. This CDR3 comprises 17 residues. Germline CDR1 is SGHKS and CDR2 is YYEKEE (reference sequence). The CDR3 nucleotides read TGTGCCAGCAGCTTGGAGCAGGCCGGGGGAGCCAAAAACATTCAGTACTTC. This encodes CASSLEQAGGAKNIQYF.

The chain combines TRBV6-2 or TRBV6-3 with TRBJ2-7; 9 nucleotides align to TRBD2. Germline lookup yields CDR1 MNHEY and CDR2 SVGEGT. This CDR3 has 16 amino acids. Losses at the gene ends were 2 bases for V and 3 bases for J; bases not matched to a gene: 8. The CDR3 spells CASSYSTSGPYYEQYF. In DNA, the CDR3 is TGTGCCAGCAGTTACAGCACTAGCGGGCCTTACTACGAGCAGTACTTC.

The chain is built from TRBV5-6 and TRBJ1-2; D not certain. Trimming removed 0 bases at V and 6 bases at J, with 9 bases between. CDR3 length equals 13 residues. Germline loops: CDR1 SGHDT, CDR2 YYEEEE. The DNA of the CDR3 is TGTGCCAGCAGCTTGGTTTCGGCCGATGGCTACACCTTC. Its protein is CASSLVSADGYTF.

In this sample, this clone turned up once. V and J are TRBV27 and TRBJ2-7, with 10 bases lining up with TRBD1. With 5 bases clipped from V and 3 bases from J, the junction kept 4 bases outside the gene matches. The V gene's germline CDR1 is MNHEY and CDR2 SMNVEV (reference sequence). There are 14 residues in the CDR3. CDR3 nucleotide sequence: TGTGCCAGCAGTCCGGACAGGGGGGACTACGAGCAGTACTTC. Protein: CASSPDRGDYEQYF.

V gene TRBV28 combines with J gene TRBJ1-1; maybe TRBD1 (5 bases). The CDR3 sequence is 15 residues long. The germline V and J ends were trimmed by 1 base and 4 bases, with 13 bases remaining between them. CDR1 is MDHEN and CDR2 is SYDVKM in the germline V gene. CDR3 DNA: TGTGCCAGCAGTTTATCCCAGGGATGGGGCACTGAAGCTTTCTTT. Protein sequence: CASSLSQGWGTEAFF.

CDR3 sequence reads: CASTMDRVRGYTF. Here the CDR3 DNA reads TGTGCCAGCACTATGGACAGGGTACGTGGCTACACCTTC. The chain employs TRBV5-6 and TRBJ1-2, with 8 bases fitting TRBD1. Per the germline V gene, CDR1 is SGHDT and CDR2 is YYEEEE. The CDR3 is made up of 13 amino acids. V trimming: 6 bases; J trimming: 7 bases; junction bases outside the gene matches: 8.

This clone came up once. This chain links TRBV6-4 with TRBJ2-3; D unresolved. CDR1 is MRHNA and CDR2 is SNTAGT in the germline V gene. V was pared by 3 bases and J by 2 bases, with 15 bases between. This CDR3 is 16 amino acids long. CDR3 residues: CASSECDKGYTDTQYF. The CDR3 nucleotides read TGTGCCAGCAGTGAGTGTGACAAGGGATACACAGATACGCAGTATTTT.